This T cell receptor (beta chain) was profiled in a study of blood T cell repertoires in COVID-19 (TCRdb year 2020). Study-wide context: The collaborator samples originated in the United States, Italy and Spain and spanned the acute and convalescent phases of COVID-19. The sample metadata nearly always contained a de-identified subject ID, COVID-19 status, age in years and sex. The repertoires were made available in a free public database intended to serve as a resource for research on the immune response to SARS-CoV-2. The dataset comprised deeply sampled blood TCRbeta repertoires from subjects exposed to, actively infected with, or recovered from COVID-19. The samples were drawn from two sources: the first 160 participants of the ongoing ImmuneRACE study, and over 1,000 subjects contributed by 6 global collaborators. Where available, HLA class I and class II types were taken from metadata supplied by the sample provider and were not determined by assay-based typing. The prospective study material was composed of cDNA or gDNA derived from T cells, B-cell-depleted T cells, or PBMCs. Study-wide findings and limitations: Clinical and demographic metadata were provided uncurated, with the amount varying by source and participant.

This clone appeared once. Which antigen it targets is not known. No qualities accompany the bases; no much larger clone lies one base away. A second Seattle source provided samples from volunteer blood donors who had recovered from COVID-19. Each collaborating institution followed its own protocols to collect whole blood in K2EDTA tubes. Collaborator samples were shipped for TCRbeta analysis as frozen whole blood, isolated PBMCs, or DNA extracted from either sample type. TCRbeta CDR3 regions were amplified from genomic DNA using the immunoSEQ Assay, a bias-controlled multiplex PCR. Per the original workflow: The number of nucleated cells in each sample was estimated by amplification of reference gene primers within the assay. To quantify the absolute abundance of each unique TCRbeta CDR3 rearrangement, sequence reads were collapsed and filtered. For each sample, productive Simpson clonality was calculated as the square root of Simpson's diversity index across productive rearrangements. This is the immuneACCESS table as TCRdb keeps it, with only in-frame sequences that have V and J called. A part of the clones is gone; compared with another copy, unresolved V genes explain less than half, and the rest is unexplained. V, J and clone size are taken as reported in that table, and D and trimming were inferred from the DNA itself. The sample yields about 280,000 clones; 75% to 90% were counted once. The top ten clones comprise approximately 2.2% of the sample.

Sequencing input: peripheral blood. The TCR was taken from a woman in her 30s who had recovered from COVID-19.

In nucleotides, the sequence is TGCGCCAGCAGCCCGGACAGGGTTATGAACACTGAAGCTTTCTTT. This codes for CASSPDRVMNTEAFF. The rearranged chain carries TRBV4-3 and TRBJ1-1, with 8 middle bases fitting TRBD1. The CDR3 runs 15 residues from the cysteine to the phenylalanine. The kept DNA is CDR3 alone, 45 bases in frame from the first base. V ends up 4 bases short and J 0 bases short, with an unmatched junction base count of 4. The germline V gene yields LGHNA for CDR1 and YSLEER for CDR2.